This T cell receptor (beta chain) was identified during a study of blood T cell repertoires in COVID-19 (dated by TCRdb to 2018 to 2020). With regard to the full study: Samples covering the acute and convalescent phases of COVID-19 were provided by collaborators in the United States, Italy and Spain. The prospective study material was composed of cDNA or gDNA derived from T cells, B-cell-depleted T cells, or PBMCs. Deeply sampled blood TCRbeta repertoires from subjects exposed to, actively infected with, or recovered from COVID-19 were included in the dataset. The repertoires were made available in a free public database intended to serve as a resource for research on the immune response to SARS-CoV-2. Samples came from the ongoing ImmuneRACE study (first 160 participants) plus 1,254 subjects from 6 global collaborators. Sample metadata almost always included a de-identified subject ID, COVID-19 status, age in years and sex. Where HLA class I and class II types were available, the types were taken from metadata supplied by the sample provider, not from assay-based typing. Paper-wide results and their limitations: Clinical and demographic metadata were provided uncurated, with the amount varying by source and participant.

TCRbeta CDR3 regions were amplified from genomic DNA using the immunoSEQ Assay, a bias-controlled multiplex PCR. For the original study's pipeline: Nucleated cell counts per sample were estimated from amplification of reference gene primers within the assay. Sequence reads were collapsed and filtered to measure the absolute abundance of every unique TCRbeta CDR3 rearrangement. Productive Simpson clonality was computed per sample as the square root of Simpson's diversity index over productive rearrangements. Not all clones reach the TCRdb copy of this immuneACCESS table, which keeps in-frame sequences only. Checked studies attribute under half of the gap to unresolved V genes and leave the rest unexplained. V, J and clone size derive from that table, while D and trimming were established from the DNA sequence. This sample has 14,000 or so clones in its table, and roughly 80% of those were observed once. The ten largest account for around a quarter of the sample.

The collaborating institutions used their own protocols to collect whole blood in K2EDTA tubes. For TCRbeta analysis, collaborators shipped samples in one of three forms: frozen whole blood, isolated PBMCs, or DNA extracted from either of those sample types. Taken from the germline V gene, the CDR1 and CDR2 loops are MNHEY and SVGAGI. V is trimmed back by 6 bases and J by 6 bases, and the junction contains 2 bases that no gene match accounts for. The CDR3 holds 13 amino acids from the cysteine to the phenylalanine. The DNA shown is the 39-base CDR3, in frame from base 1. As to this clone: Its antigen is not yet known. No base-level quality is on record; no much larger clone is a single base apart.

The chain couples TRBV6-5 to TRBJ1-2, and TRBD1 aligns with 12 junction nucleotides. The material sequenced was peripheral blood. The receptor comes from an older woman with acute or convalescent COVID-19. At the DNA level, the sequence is TGTGCCAGCAGCCGGGACAGGGGGCATGGCTACACCTTC. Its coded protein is CASSRDRGHGYTF.